The clone carrying this TCR beta chain was seen at least ten times. Antigen: not known. This entry comes from a study of Graves' ophthalmopathy and Graves' hyperthyroidism. About the research overall: Upon initial diagnosis and before any treatment, peripheral blood was collected.

Researchers turned away patients with other autoimmune diseases, uncontrolled infections, pregnancy or lactation. Reliance was placed on clinical symptoms, serum thyroxine, TRAb, thyroid ultrasound and orbital computed tomography for diagnosis. Study-wide results and limits: Most expanded clonotypes in thyroid above 0.001 frequency also showed up in blood.

From germline, CDR1 is DFQATT and CDR2 SNEGSKA (reference sequence). Trimming pared 3 bases from V and 2 bases from J, leaving 8 bases between. The CDR3 extends over 12 amino acids. From RNA, the CDR3 regions of TCR beta chains were amplified and sequenced. HTBI-primed RT-PCR formed the first round, and a multiplex PCR formed the second. TCRdb reprocessed the multiplex PCR reads with MiXCR, giving one entry per CDR3 protein. The sample includes some 360,000 distinct CDR3 sequences, roughly 17% of them seen just once. Sequencing was done on a sample of peripheral blood. The V and J genes are TRBV20-1 and TRBJ2-7; D may correspond to TRBD1 or TRBD2 (5 bases each). The clonotype comes from an adult woman with stable Graves' hyperthyroidism. The CDR3 is CSARGTAYEQYF. The CDR3 DNA reads TGCAGTGCTAGGGGGACGGCCTACGAGCAGTACTTC.